What follows are 19 T cell receptor beta chains derived from one specimen sequenced in a study of cytomegalovirus exposure and HLA in healthy donors. A multiplex PCR was run with 60 Vbeta primers and 13 Jbeta primers. The data were produced by immunoSEQ multiplex PCR, yet TCRdb's version contains in-frame clones alone and is incomplete. Among fewer than 100,000 clones listed, around 77% were seen once. The sample taken for sequencing was PBMCs. The receptors here all came from a man in his forties or fifties in good health and CMV-seronegative.

There are a few counts of this clone. The chain employs TRBV9 and TRBJ2-1; a weak D match, TRBD1 (6 bases). The CDR3 loop spans 13 amino acids. V was clipped by 4 bases and J by 9 bases, with 14 bases between them. CDR1 and CDR2 (germline): SGDLS, YYNGEE. The CDR3 loop reads CASSSQGRSEQFF. The DNA of the CDR3 is TGTGCCAGCAGCTCACAGGGTAGGAGTGAGCAGTTCTTC.

The rearrangement links TRBV28 to TRBJ1-5, with 7 nucleotides matching TRBD1. Germline lookup yields CDR1 MDHEN and CDR2 SYDVKM. The CDR3 contains 15 residues. Trimming cost V 5 bases and J 7 bases; bases outside gene matches: 11. The CDR3, as DNA: TGTGCCAGCAGTCCGGGACAGATGTTCACCCAGCCCCAGCATTTT. The encoded protein is CASSPGQMFTQPQHF.

This clone has more than one count but fewer than ten. V gene TRBV5-4 combines with J gene TRBJ1-1, with D tentatively TRBD1 (5 bases). Germline CDR1 is SGHNT and CDR2 is YYREEE (reference sequence). Trimming pared 1 base from V and 6 bases from J, leaving 16 bases between. The length of the CDR3 is 15 residues. CDR3 loop: CASSLKRGAGPEAFF. The CDR3 DNA sequence: TGTGCCAGCAGCTTGAAAAGGGGAGCGGGGCCTGAAGCTTTCTTT.

On this clone itself: One end of the junction varies from germline; a read error may be responsible. The chain has TRBV7-9 and TRBJ1-1; 7 bases agree with TRBD1. CDR1 and CDR2 from the germline V gene are SEHNR and FQNEAQ (reference sequence). The CDR3 totals 16 residues. The CDR3 region is CAGSYPAGGANTEAFF. CDR3 DNA sequence: TGTGCCGGCAGCTACCCGGCAGGGGGAGCGAACACTGAAGCTTTCTTT.

This sequence joins TRBV4-2 and TRBJ2-3; 15 nucleotides line up with TRBD2. Trimming removed 0 bases from V and 4 bases from J; junction bases left unmatched: 8. CDR3 length equals 19 residues. CDR1 is LGHNA, CDR2 YNFKEQ, per germline. CDR3 coding DNA: TGTGCCAGCAGCCAAGACCCCGGACTAGCGGGAGGGCCTCCAGATACGCAGTATTTT. Translating it yields CASSQDPGLAGGPPDTQYF.

The CDR3 here is CASSPAQLANEQFF. CDR3 DNA sequence: TGTGCCAGCAGCCCCGCCCAACTTGCCAATGAGCAGTTCTTC. The genes are TRBV7-8 and TRBJ2-1; the D is unclear. The CDR3 spans 14 residues. Trimming shortened V by 5 bases and J by 6 bases, and 14 bases separated the two germline ends. Germline-derived CDR1 and CDR2 are SGHVS and FQNEAQ.

The chain couples TRBV5-4 to TRBJ2-3, with TRBD1 matching 12 bases. Germline V lookup: CDR1 SGHNT, CDR2 YYREEE (reference sequence). CDR3 length: 17 amino acids. Trimming took 5 bases from V and 4 from J; bases not matched to a gene: 11. DNA for the CDR3: TGTGCCAGCAGACTACGCTCCGGGACAGGGGGCCCAGATACGCAGTATTTT. This gives the protein CASRLRSGTGGPDTQYF.

The genes are TRBV5-4 and TRBJ2-3; the match to TRBD2 covers 7 bases. V was pared by 0 bases and J by 5 bases, with 12 bases of the junction left unmatched. The germline CDR1 and CDR2 sequences are SGHNT and YYREEE (reference sequence). The CDR3 contains 17 residues. The CDR3 loop reads CASSLAIELATEDTQYF. The CDR3 nucleotides are TGTGCCAGCAGCTTGGCCATAGAACTAGCGACAGAAGATACGCAGTATTTT.

J is TRBJ2-7 and V is TRBV7-8, with D perhaps matching TRBD1 (5 bases). CDR3 length equals 17 residues. V was shortened by 2 bases and J by 2 bases, with 19 bases between the two germline ends. The germline CDR1 and CDR2 sequences are SGHVS and FQNEAQ. This chain's CDR3 is CASSLFFSLDTTYEQYF. CDR3 nucleotide sequence: TGTGCCAGCAGCTTATTTTTTTCGTTGGACACAACCTACGAGCAGTACTTC.

V gene TRBV2 combines with J gene TRBJ2-3; D is unclear. The CDR3 is 12 residues long. Germline CDR1 SNHLY, CDR2 FYNNEI. Trimming left V 4 bases short and J 8 bases short, with 10 bases between. CDR3 in amino acids: CASSGESSTQYF. DNA for the CDR3: TGTGCCAGCAGTGGAGAATCGAGTACGCAGTATTTT.

This clone was counted only a few times. The genes are TRBV15 and TRBJ2-3; D not certain. The CDR3 loop spans 13 amino acids. Germline V lookup: CDR1 LNHNV, CDR2 YYDKDF (reference sequence). With 3 bases removed from V and 0 bases from J, the gap between germline ends came to 4 bases. CDR3 in DNA: TGTGCCACCAGCAGCGGTAGCACAGATACGCAGTATTTT. This codes for CATSSGSTDTQYF.

This clone has a handful of counts. The V gene is TRBV21-1, the J gene TRBJ1-5; TRBD1 is the table's D call, not checked against the DNA. TRBV21-1 is assigned pseudogene status. This CDR3 has 16 residues. The CDR3 nucleotides are TGTGCCAGCAGCAAAAGAGGCAGGGGAGCCGATCAGCCCCAGCATTTT. Translating gives CASSKRGRGADQPQHF.

This clone was recorded a few times. The V call is TRBV9, the J call TRBJ2-3; no firm D call. Trimming removed 3 bases from V and 1 base from J, with 12 bases in between. This CDR3 has 15 amino acids. Germline lookup yields CDR1 SGDLS and CDR2 YYNGEE. The DNA of the CDR3 is TGTGCCAGCAGCGCTGAGGAGCCCGGCACAGATACGCAGTATTTT. Its translation is CASSAEEPGTDTQYF.

CDR3 DNA: TGTGCCAGCCGAGGGGGGAGGGAAAATGAGCAGTTCTTC. This gives the protein CASRGGRENEQFF. The chain couples TRBV5-5 to TRBJ2-1, with D possibly TRBD2 on 7 matching bases. CDR1 and CDR2 from the germline V gene are SGHKS and YYEKEE (reference sequence). The length of the CDR3 is 13 residues. Trimming cost V 7 bases and J 7 bases, with 15 bases left between them.

CDR3: CASSRTGVAFF. The CDR3 DNA reads as TGCGCCAGCAGCCGGACAGGGGTAGCTTTCTTT. The chain employs TRBV5-1 and TRBJ1-1, with 9 bases identical to TRBD1. Germline V lookup: CDR1 SGHRS, CDR2 YFSETQ. The CDR3 runs to 11 residues. The V segment lost 4 bases and the J segment 10 bases; nucleotides outside the gene matches: 2.

In its sample, this clone was seen once. The V and J genes are TRBV4-2 and TRBJ1-1; the D gene is possibly TRBD1 (5 bases). The CDR3 has 14 residues. Trimming removed 6 bases from V and 3 bases from J, with 14 bases in between. CDR1 and CDR2 (germline): LGHNA, YNFKEQ. The CDR3 loop is CASRLDAGYTEAFF. CDR3 in DNA: TGTGCCAGCAGGCTGGACGCAGGGTACACTGAAGCTTTCTTT.

V and J are TRBV28 and TRBJ2-7, with 7 bases that match TRBD2. V shed 5 bases and J 5 bases; nucleotides not matched to a gene: 15. CDR1 is MDHEN and CDR2 is SYDVKM in the germline V gene. The CDR3 consists of 16 residues. DNA for the CDR3: TGTGCCAGCAGTCGGCGGGGAGGGAGGTCCCGCCACGAGCAGTACTTC. As protein: CASSRRGGRSRHEQYF.

This sequence joins TRBV2 and TRBJ2-2; TRBD2 is a possible D gene (6 bases). Looked up from germline, CDR1 is SNHLY and CDR2 is FYNNEI. V was clipped by 5 bases and J by 6 bases, with 10 bases between them. CDR3 length: 13 residues. The CDR3 DNA follows: TGTGCCAGCAGTCCCGCGGGGTCCGGGGAGCTGTTTTTT. It translates to CASSPAGSGELFF. The full variable domain, its missing parts supplied by reference TRBV2 and TRBJ2-2, is EPEVTQTPSHQVTQMGQEVILRCVPISNHLYFYWYRQILGQKVEFLVSFYNNEISEKSEIFDDQFSVERPDGSNFTLKIRSTKLEDSAMYFCASSPAGSGELFFGEGSRLTVL.

In nucleotides, the CDR3 is TGTGCCAGCAGCTTAGATCCCGGAGCCTACGAGCAGTACTTC. This gives the protein CASSLDPGAYEQYF. The gene calls are TRBV11-2 and TRBJ2-7; D unresolved. Trimming left V 0 bases short and J 2 bases short, with 8 bases between. This CDR3 comprises 14 residues. Germline values: CDR1 SGHAT, CDR2 FQNNGV. Based on the CDR3 plus reference TRBV11-2 and TRBJ2-7, the full variable domain is EAGVAQSPRYKIIEKRQSVAFWCNPISGHATLYWYQQILGQGPKLLIQFQNNGVVDDSQLPKDRFSAERLKGVDSTLKIQPAKLEDSAVYLCASSLDPGAYEQYFGPGTRLTVT.